This T cell receptor (beta chain) emerged from a study of T cell clonality in common variable immunodeficiency. Aged about 8 to 64 years, CVID subjects averaged about 40 years old. Most patients and controls had Caucasian heritage. No CVID subject was ill or on immunomodulatory drugs when sampled. With regard to this clone: Its antigen is not known. The DNA ends 3 residues before the CDR3 does, and the rest of the CDR3 is filled in from the germline J gene.

Sequencing was performed with immunoSEQ multiplex PCR; in TCRdb, only in-frame clones are kept and a portion is missing. The listing contains some 16,000 clones. Study conclusions and caveats: Reportedly, TCR beta sequences from common variable immunodeficiency showed fewer deletions and N-nucleotide insertions. Authors noted CVID clonality's cause needs subpopulation repertoire sequencing.

V shed 6 bases and J 0 bases; nucleotides not matched to a gene: 6. The CDR3 totals 15 residues. Per germline, CDR1 DFQATT and CDR2 SNEGSKA (reference sequence). This clonotype was sampled from a human donor with common variable immunodeficiency. This sequence joins TRBV20-1 and TRBJ2-3; TRBD2 aligns across 10 bases. Sequenced input: peripheral blood mononuclear cells. The CDR3 sequence is CSAPGTSVSTDTQYF. CDR3 DNA, as far as it was read: TGCAGTGCACCCGGGACTAGCGTCAGCACAGATACG.